This TCR beta chain emerged from a study of blood T cell repertoires in COVID-19. Study-level information: Samples taken during acute and convalescent COVID-19 were collected in the United States, Italy and Spain. Sample material is recorded as cDNA or gDNA derived from T cells, B-cell-depleted T cells, or PBMCs.

Followed longitudinally, the Seattle patients had been enrolled during active infection. Per the original data handling: Quantification of nucleated cells was approximated via reference gene primer amplification. Profiled with immunoSEQ multiplex PCR; TCRdb holds only in-frame clones, not every one. Clone size and V and J calls were adopted from that table, with D and trimming inferred from the DNA. This sample has approximately 350,000 clones, with approximately 86% found just once. Germline loops: CDR1 GTSNPN, CDR2 SVGIG (reference sequence). CDR3 length equals 13 residues. The junction had 4 bases not matched to a gene; V was cut back by 2 bases and J by 4 bases.

The clonotype was recovered from a woman aged 60-70 years with COVID-19, enrolled during active disease. The rearrangement joins TRBV30 to TRBJ1-1, with 7 bases fitting TRBD1. What was sequenced was peripheral blood. In DNA, the CDR3 is TGTGCCTGGAGTACAGGGGCGGCCACTGAAGCTTTCTTT. This encodes CAWSTGAATEAFF. The entire variable domain, with the rest obtained from reference TRBV30 and TRBJ1-1, is as follows: SQTIHQWPATLVQPVGSPLSLECTVEGTSNPNLYWYRQAAGRGLQLLFYSVGIGQISSEVPQNLSASRPQDRQFILSSKKLLLSDSGFYLCAWSTGAATEAFFGQGTRLTVV.